This T cell receptor (beta chain) is drawn from a study of cytomegalovirus exposure and HLA in healthy donors. As for this clone: Its specificity is unknown.

General study points: For most subjects, TCR beta sequences were reported to predict HLA-A and HLA-B alleles with accuracy. Productive rates of about 87% or about 30% were seen for most TCR beta V segments in an earlier analysis.

The germline V gene has CDR1 SQVTM and CDR2 ANQGSEA. Trimming took 4 bases from V and 3 from J; bases not matched to a gene: 11. The CDR3 length is 16 residues. Each donor was nominally healthy when sampled (though unrecorded immune exposures were likely). PCR amplification relied on 60 Vbeta primers (plus 13 Jbeta primers). The table came from immunoSEQ multiplex PCR; TCRdb's copy has only in-frame clones and leaves some out. The table shows approximately 150,000 clones, with 79% occurring only once. The chain employs TRBV29-1 and TRBJ2-5; TRBD2 aligns across 10 bases. The sequence came from a man aged 45-65 years in good health and CMV-seropositive. Sequenced sample: PBMCs. The CDR3 here is CSVVGGRLAGEETQYF. The CDR3 nucleotides read TGCAGCGTTGTGGGGGGTCGGCTAGCGGGAGAAGAGACCCAGTACTTC.